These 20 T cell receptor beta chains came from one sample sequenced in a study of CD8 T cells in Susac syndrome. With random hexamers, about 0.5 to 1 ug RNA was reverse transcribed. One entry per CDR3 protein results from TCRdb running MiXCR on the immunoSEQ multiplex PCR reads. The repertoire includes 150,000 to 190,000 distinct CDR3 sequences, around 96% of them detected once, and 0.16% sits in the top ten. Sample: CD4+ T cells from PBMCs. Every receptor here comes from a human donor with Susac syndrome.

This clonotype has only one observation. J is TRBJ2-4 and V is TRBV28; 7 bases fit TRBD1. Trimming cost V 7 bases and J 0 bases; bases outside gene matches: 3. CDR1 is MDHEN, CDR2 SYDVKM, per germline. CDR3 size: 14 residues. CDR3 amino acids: CASKGALAKNIQYF. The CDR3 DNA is TGTGCCAGCAAGGGGGCCTTAGCCAAAAACATTCAGTACTTC.

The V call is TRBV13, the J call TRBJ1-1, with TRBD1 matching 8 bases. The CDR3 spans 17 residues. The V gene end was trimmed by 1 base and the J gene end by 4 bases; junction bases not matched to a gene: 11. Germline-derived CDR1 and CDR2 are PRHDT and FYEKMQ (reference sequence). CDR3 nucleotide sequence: TGTGCCAGCAGCTTAGTTTCCCAGGGGGCGCGGGGCACTGAAGCTTTCTTT. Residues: CASSLVSQGARGTEAFF.

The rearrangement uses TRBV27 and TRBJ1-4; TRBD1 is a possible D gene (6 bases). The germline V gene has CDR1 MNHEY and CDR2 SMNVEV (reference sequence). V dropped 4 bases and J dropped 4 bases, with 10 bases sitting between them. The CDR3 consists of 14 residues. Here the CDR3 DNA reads TGTGCCAGCAGTTCACGGACAGTTAATGAAAAACTGTTTTTT. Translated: CASSSRTVNEKLFF.

The CDR3 bases are TGCAGTGCTAGTCGCAGGGGGGCACTAGGGGAAGAGACCCAGTACTTC. Amino acid sequence: CSASRRGALGEETQYF. The chain uses TRBV20-1 and TRBJ2-5; D is perhaps TRBD1 (7 bases). The CDR3 extends over 16 amino acids. V was pared by 3 bases and J by 3 bases, with 20 bases between. CDR1 is DFQATT and CDR2 is SNEGSKA in the germline V gene (reference sequence).

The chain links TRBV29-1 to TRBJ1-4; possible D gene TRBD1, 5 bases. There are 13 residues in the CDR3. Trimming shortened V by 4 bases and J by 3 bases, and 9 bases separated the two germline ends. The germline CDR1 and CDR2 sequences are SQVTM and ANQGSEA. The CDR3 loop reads CSVVRGANEKLFF. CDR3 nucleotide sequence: TGCAGCGTTGTCAGAGGGGCTAATGAAAAACTGTTTTTT. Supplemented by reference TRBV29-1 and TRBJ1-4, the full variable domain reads SAVISQKPSRDICQRGTSLTIQCQVDSQVTMMFWYRQQPGQSLTLIATANQGSEATYESGFVIDKFPISRPNLTFSTLTVSNMSPEDSSIYLCSVVRGANEKLFFGSGTQLSVL.

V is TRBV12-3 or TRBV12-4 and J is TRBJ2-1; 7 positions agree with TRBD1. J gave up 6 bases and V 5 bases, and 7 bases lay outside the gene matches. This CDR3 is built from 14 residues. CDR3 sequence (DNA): TGTGCCAGCAGTCCGACAGGGACGGTCAATGAGCAGTTCTTC. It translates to CASSPTGTVNEQFF.

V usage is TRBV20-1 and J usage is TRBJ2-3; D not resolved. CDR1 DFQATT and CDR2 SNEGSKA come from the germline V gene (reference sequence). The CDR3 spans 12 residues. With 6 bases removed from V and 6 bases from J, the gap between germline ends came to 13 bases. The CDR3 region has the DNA TGCAGTGCGCGAGGACCCGCGGATACGCAGTATTTT. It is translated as CSARGPADTQYF.

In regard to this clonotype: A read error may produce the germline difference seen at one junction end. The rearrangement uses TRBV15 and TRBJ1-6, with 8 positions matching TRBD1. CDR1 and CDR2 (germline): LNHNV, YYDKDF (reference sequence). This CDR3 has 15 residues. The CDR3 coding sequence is TGTGCCACCAGCAGGACAGGGGACGATAATTCACCCCCCCACTTT. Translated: CATSRTGDDNSPPHF.

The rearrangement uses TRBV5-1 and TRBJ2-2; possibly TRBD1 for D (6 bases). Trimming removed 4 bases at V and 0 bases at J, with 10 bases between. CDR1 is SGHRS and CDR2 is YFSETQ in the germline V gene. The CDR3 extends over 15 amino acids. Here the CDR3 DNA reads TGCGCCAGCAGCCCGGGACACTCGAACACCGGGGAGCTGTTTTTT. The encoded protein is CASSPGHSNTGELFF.

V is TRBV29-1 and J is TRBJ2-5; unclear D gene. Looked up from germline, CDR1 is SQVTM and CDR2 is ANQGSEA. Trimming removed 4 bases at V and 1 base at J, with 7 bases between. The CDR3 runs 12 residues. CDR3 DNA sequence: TGCAGCGTTGTACCGCCCCAAGAGACCCAGTACTTC. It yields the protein CSVVPPQETQYF. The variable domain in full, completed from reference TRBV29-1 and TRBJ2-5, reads SAVISQKPSRDICQRGTSLTIQCQVDSQVTMMFWYRQQPGQSLTLIATANQGSEATYESGFVIDKFPISRPNLTFSTLTVSNMSPEDSSIYLCSVVPPQETQYFGPGTRLLVL.

DNA for the CDR3: TGTGCCAGCTCACCAGGGCAGGGCAATCAGCCCCAGCATTTT. Translating gives CASSPGQGNQPQHF. The chain joins TRBV18 to TRBJ1-5; D gene unclear. The CDR3 is 14 amino acids. V was shortened by 2 bases and J by 2 bases, with 7 bases between the two germline ends. Germline loops: CDR1 KGHSH, CDR2 LQKENI.

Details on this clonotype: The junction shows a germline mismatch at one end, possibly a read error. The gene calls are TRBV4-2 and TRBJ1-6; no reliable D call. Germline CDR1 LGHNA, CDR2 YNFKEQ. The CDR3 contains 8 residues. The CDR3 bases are TGTGCCAGCAGCCCCCGATACTTT. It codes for CASSPRYF.

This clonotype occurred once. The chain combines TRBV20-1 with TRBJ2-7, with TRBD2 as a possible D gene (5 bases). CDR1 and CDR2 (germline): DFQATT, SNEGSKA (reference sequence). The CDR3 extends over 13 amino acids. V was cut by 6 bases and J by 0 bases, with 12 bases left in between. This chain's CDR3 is CSAKDWASYEQYF. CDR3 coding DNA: TGCAGTGCCAAGGACTGGGCCTCCTACGAGCAGTACTTC.

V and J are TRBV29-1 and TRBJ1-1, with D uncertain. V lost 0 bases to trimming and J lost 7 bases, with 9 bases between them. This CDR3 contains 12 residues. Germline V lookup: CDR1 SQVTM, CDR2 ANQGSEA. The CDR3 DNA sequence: TGCAGCGTTGAAGAAATAAAGGGTGAAGCTTTCTTT. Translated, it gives CSVEEIKGEAFF.

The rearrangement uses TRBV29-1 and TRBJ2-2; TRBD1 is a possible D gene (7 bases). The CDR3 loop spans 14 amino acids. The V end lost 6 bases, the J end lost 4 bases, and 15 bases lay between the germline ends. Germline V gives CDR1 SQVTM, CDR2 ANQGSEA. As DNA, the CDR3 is TGCAGCGTCCAGGGGGGACAGCCCACCGGGGAGCTGTTTTTT. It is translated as CSVQGGQPTGELFF.

The CDR3 spells CASGYSGGAIDTQYF. DNA for the CDR3: TGTGCTAGTGGATATAGCGGGGGGGCCATAGATACGCAGTATTTT. The chain carries TRBV12-5 and TRBJ2-3; 11 bases match TRBD2. The CDR3 is 15 residues long. The trim removed 6 bases at V and 5 bases at J, leaving 7 bases unmatched. CDR1 is LGHNT and CDR2 is FRNRAP in the germline V gene.

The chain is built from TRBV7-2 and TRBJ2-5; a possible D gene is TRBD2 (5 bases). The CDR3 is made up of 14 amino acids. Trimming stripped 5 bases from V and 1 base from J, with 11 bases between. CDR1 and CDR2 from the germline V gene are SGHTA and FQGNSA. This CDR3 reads CASSLDWSQETQYF. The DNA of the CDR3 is TGTGCCAGCAGCCTGGACTGGTCCCAAGAGACCCAGTACTTC.

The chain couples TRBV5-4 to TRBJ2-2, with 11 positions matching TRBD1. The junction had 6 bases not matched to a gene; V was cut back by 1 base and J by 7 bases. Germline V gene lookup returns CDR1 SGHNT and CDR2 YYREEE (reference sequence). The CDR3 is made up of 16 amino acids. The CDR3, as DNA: TGTGCCAGCAGCTTGACGGACAGGGGGCTTGTCGGGGAGCTGTTTTTT. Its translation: CASSLTDRGLVGELFF.

The CDR3 DNA sequence: TGTGCCAGCAGTCGGGGCGGGGAGCTGTTTTTT. The encoded protein is CASSRGGELFF. The chain employs TRBV2 and TRBJ2-2, with D perhaps matching TRBD2 (5 bases). In germline, CDR1 is SNHLY, CDR2 FYNNEI. The CDR3 has 11 amino acids. V lost 5 bases, J lost 7 bases, and 5 bases lay in between.

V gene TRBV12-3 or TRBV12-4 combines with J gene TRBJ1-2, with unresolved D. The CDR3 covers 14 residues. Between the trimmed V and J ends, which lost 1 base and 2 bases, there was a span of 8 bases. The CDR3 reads CASSLGGLNYGYTF. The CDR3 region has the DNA TGTGCCAGCAGTTTAGGAGGACTGAACTATGGCTACACCTTC.